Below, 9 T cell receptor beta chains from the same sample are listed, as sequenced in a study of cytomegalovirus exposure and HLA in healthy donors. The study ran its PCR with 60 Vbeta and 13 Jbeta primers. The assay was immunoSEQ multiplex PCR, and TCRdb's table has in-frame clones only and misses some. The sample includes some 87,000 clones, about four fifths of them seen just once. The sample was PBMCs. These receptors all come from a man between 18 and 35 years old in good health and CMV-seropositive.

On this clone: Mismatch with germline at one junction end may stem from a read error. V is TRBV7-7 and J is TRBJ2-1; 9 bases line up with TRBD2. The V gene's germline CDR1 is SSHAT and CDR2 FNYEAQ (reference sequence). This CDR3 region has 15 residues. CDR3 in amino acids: CASSLLAGRDNEQFF. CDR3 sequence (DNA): TGTGCTAGCAGCTTGCTAGCGGGAAGGGACAATGAGCAGTTCTTC.

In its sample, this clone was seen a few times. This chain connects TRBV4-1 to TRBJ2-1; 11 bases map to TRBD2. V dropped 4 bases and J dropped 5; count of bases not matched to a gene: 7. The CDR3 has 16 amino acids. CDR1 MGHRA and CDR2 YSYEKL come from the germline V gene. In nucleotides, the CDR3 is TGCGCCAGCAGCCTCCGGACTAGCGGGTCGAACAATGAGCAGTTCTTC. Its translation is CASSLRTSGSNNEQFF.

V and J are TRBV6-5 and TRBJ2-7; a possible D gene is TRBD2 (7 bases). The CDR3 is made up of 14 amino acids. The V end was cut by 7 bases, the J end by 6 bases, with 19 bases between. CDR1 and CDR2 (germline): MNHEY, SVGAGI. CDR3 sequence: CASKRDNAVGEQYF. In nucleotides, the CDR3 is TGTGCCAGCAAGCGGGACAACGCGGTTGGCGAGCAGTACTTC.

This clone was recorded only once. The CDR3 nucleotides are TGCGCCAGCAGATCCGGGACAGGGACTGAAGCTTTCTTT. The encoded protein is CASRSGTGTEAFF. The J gene is TRBJ1-1, the V gene TRBV5-1, with 9 bases aligning to TRBD1. The CDR3 is 13 residues long. In germline, CDR1 is SGHRS, CDR2 YFSETQ. Trimming removed 5 bases from V and 5 bases from J; junction bases left unmatched: 4.

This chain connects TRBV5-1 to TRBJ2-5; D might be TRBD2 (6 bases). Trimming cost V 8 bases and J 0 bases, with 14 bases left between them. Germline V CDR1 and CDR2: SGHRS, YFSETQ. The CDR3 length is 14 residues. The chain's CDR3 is CASRSGGNQETQYF. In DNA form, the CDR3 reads TGCGCCAGTCGAAGTGGCGGGAACCAAGAGACCCAGTACTTC.

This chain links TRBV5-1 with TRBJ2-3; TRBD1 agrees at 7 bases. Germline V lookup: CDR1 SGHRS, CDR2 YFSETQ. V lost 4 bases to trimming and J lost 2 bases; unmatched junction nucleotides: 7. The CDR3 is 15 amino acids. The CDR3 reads CASSRDSGDTDTQYF. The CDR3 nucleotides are TGCGCCAGCAGCAGGGACAGTGGGGACACAGATACGCAGTATTTT.

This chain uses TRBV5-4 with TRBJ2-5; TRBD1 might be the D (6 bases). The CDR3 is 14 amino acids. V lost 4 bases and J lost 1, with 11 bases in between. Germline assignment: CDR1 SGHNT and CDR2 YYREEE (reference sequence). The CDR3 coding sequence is TGTGCCAGCAGCCAAACAGGGCGCCAAGAGACCCAGTACTTC. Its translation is CASSQTGRQETQYF. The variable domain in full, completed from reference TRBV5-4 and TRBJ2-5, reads ETGVTQSPTHLIKTRGQQVTLRCSSQSGHNTVSWYQQALGQGPQFIFQYYREEENGRGNFPPRFSGLQFPNYSSELNVNALELDDSALYLCASSQTGRQETQYFGPGTRLLVL.

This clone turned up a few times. The CDR3 region has the DNA TGCAGCGCCTTGGGAGGGGGAGGTTCCTACGAGCAGTACTTC. Its translation is CSALGGGGSYEQYF. The chain is built from TRBV29-1 and TRBJ2-7; TRBD2 is a possible D gene (7 bases). Deletions cut 7 bases from V and 1 base from J, with 17 bases between. CDR3 length equals 14 residues. The V gene's germline CDR1 is SQVTM and CDR2 ANQGSEA.

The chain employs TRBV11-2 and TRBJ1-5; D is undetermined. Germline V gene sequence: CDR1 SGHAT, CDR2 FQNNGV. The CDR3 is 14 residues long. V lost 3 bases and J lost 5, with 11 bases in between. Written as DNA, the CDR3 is TGTGCCAGCAGCTTTTCTGGGGAGGATCAGCCCCAGCATTTT. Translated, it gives CASSFSGEDQPQHF.